Below are 19 T cell receptor beta chains sequenced from a single sample in a study of control samples from healthy donors and cancer patients. Sequencing used immunoSEQ multiplex PCR; TCRdb keeps in-frame clones, though not all of them. The sample lists 80,000 or so clones, roughly 94% occurring once. Material for sequencing was blood. These TCRs come from a middle-aged woman in good health.

The gene calls are TRBV2 and TRBJ2-2; TRBD2 matches at 7 bases. The CDR3 consists of 14 residues. The germline V gene encodes CDR1 SNHLY and CDR2 FYNNEI. The V and J ends lost 7 bases and 1 base, in that order; junction bases with no gene match: 3. CDR3 in DNA: TGTGCCAGCAAAACTAGCGTGAACACCGGGGAGCTGTTTTTT. As protein: CASKTSVNTGELFF.

The chain recombines TRBV27 with TRBJ1-1; maybe TRBD1 (5 bases). Germline CDR1 is MNHEY and CDR2 is SMNVEV (reference sequence). This CDR3 comprises 14 residues. V lost 5 bases and J lost 4, with 14 bases in between. The CDR3 nucleotides read TGTGCCAGCAGTATAGGGGTCGACGGCACTGAAGCTTTCTTT. It yields the protein CASSIGVDGTEAFF.

The chain uses TRBV27 and TRBJ1-5, with TRBD1 matching over 7 bases. Germline V gene lookup returns CDR1 MNHEY and CDR2 SMNVEV (reference sequence). V was pared by 6 bases and J by 9 bases, with 8 bases of the junction left unmatched. The CDR3 spans 13 residues. CDR3 coding DNA: TGTGCCAGCAGGGAGACAGGGAGTGGGCCCCAGCATTTT. Amino acids: CASRETGSGPQHF.

The chain couples TRBV2 to TRBJ2-3; D may be TRBD1 (5 bases). Trimming cost V 8 bases and J 2 bases, with 23 bases left between them. CDR1 and CDR2 (germline): SNHLY, FYNNEI. The CDR3 consists of 17 residues. The CDR3 coding sequence is TGTGCCAGCCGGTCAGTAGGACACCGAATTCCCACAGATACGCAGTATTTT. Translated, it gives CASRSVGHRIPTDTQYF. Full variable domain (rest looked up from reference TRBV2 and TRBJ2-3): EPEVTQTPSHQVTQMGQEVILRCVPISNHLYFYWYRQILGQKVEFLVSFYNNEISEKSEIFDDQFSVERPDGSNFTLKIRSTKLEDSAMYFCASRSVGHRIPTDTQYFGPGTRLTVL.

The rearrangement uses TRBV18 and TRBJ2-7, with D perhaps matching TRBD1 or TRBD2 (6 bases each). The CDR3 is 15 amino acids. Trimming took off 2 bases at V and 4 bases at J, with 15 bases between the two ends. The germline CDR1 and CDR2 sequences are KGHSH and LQKENI. The CDR3 DNA sequence: TGTGCCAGCTCACCAGGAGGGGGTTCTTCTTACGAGCAGTACTTC. Translation: CASSPGGGSSYEQYF.

The chain has TRBV28 and TRBJ1-5; 8 bases are a match to TRBD1. With 6 bases clipped from V and 6 bases from J, the junction kept 7 bases outside the gene matches. From germline, CDR1 is MDHEN and CDR2 SYDVKM. This CDR3 region has 14 residues. CDR3 coding DNA: TGTGCCAGCAGGGCGGGACAGGCCCCTCAGCCCCAGCATTTT. It encodes CASRAGQAPQPQHF.

The sample holds one count of this clone. The rearrangement links TRBV7-8 to TRBJ1-1; no firm D call. Germline loops: CDR1 SGHVS, CDR2 FQNEAQ. The CDR3 runs to 14 residues. V dropped 10 bases and J dropped 4 bases, with 19 bases sitting between them. The DNA of the CDR3 is TGTGCCAACAGTCGCTGGGTAATGAGCACTGAAGCTTTCTTT. The encoded protein is CANSRWVMSTEAFF.

The chain has TRBV7-2 and TRBJ2-7, with TRBD2 as a possible D gene (5 bases). Trimming left V 2 bases short and J 0 bases short, with 14 bases between. Germline lookup yields CDR1 SGHTA and CDR2 FQGNSA. This CDR3 contains 16 residues. The CDR3 sequence: CASSLSTRVYSYEQYF. The CDR3 bases are TGTGCCAGCAGCTTATCTACGCGGGTGTACTCCTACGAGCAGTACTTC.

The J gene is TRBJ2-4, the V gene TRBV5-8, with D unresolved. This CDR3 has 14 amino acids. Trimming pared 2 bases from V and 0 bases from J, leaving 6 bases between. Germline V gene data show CDR1 as SGHTS and CDR2 as YDEGEE. CDR3 sequence (DNA): TGTGCCAGCAGCTTTGAATTAGCCAAAAACATTCAGTACTTC. Protein product: CASSFELAKNIQYF. Full variable domain (outside the CDR3, taken from reference TRBV5-8 and TRBJ2-4): EAGVTQSPTHLIKTRGQQATLRCSPISGHTSVYWYQQALGLGLQFLLWYDEGEERNRGNFPPRFSGRQFPNYSSELNVNALELEDSALYLCASSFELAKNIQYFGAGTRLSVL.

This clone was observed a handful of times. The rearrangement joins TRBV5-1 to TRBJ1-3; 7 nucleotides line up with TRBD1. The CDR3 length is 16 residues. Germline CDR1 and CDR2: SGHRS and YFSETQ. With V trimmed by 0 bases and J by 0 bases, 3 bases remained unmatched. CDR3 in amino acids: CASSLDGTASGNTIYF. As DNA, the CDR3 is TGCGCCAGCAGCTTGGACGGGACAGCCTCTGGAAACACCATATATTTT.

This clone showed up just once. The chain uses TRBV19 and TRBJ2-1; no firm D call. Germline assignment: CDR1 LNHDA and CDR2 SQIVND (reference sequence). V was clipped by 2 bases and J by 8 bases, with 10 bases between them. The CDR3 is 13 residues long. The CDR3: CASSIPGPHEQFF. As DNA, the CDR3 is TGTGCCAGTAGTATACCCGGGCCCCATGAGCAGTTCTTC.

The gene calls are TRBV6-5 and TRBJ2-2; TRBD1 or TRBD2 may be the D gene (6 bases each). With 5 bases removed from V and 2 bases from J, the gap between germline ends came to 12 bases. The CDR3 is 15 amino acids. CDR1 is MNHEY and CDR2 is SVGAGI in the germline V gene. The CDR3 here is CASSPGAPNTGELFF. CDR3 nucleotide sequence: TGTGCCAGCAGTCCGGGGGCGCCCAACACCGGGGAGCTGTTTTTT.

This chain uses TRBV5-4 with TRBJ1-2, with TRBD1 as a possible D gene (5 bases). CDR1 SGHNT and CDR2 YYREEE come from the germline V gene (reference sequence). The CDR3 spans 13 residues. Trimming left V 0 bases short and J 4 bases short, with 7 bases between. As DNA, the CDR3 is TGTGCCAGCAGCTTGGTCGGGGGCTATGGCTACACCTTC. This codes for CASSLVGGYGYTF.

This chain joins TRBV4-2 and TRBJ2-7; 8 bases are shared with TRBD2. Germline lookup yields CDR1 LGHNA and CDR2 YNFKEQ. CDR3 length equals 15 residues. With 4 bases clipped from V and 5 bases from J, the junction kept 10 bases outside the gene matches. The CDR3 sequence: CASSPSRAGENEQYF. In DNA, the CDR3 is TGTGCCAGCAGCCCCTCGCGAGCGGGAGAAAACGAGCAGTACTTC.

This rearrangement joins TRBV7-6 to TRBJ2-3, with TRBD2 matching 14 bases. The CDR3 runs 18 residues. Germline V gene lookup returns CDR1 SGHVS and CDR2 FNYEAQ. The ends lost 1 base at V and 2 bases at J; junction bases unmatched: 5. CDR3 nucleotide sequence: TGTGCCAGCAGCTTAGGGACTAGCGGGGGGATAGTCACAGATACGCAGTATTTT. Residues: CASSLGTSGGIVTDTQYF. The full variable domain, with the rest looked up from reference TRBV7-6 and TRBJ2-3, is GAGVSQSPRYKVTKRGQDVALRCDPISGHVSLYWYRQALGQGPEFLTYFNYEAQQDKSGLPNDRFSAERPEGSISTLTIQRTEQRDSAMYRCASSLGTSGGIVTDTQYFGPGTRLTVL.

This chain joins TRBV21-1 and TRBJ1-4. TRBV21-1 is listed as a pseudogene. There are 12 residues in the CDR3. The CDR3: CASGGGGGELFF. The CDR3, as DNA: TGTGCCAGCGGAGGGGGAGGGGGAGAACTGTTTTTT.

The chain recombines TRBV19 with TRBJ1-2, with D uncertain. Trimming left V 7 bases short and J 1 base short, with 16 bases between. Germline assignment: CDR1 LNHDA and CDR2 SQIVND (reference sequence). The CDR3 is 15 residues long. The CDR3 loop reads CASNGNLAGNYGYTF. CDR3 in DNA: TGTGCCAGTAATGGCAACCTAGCGGGTAACTATGGCTACACCTTC.

The rearrangement links TRBV27 to TRBJ2-3; 8 positions match TRBD1. This CDR3 has 17 amino acids. Trimming removed 3 bases from V and 5 bases from J; junction bases left unmatched: 13. In germline, CDR1 is MNHEY, CDR2 SMNVEV (reference sequence). CDR3: CASSFLLATGVGDTQYF. CDR3 in DNA: TGTGCCAGCAGTTTTCTCCTAGCGACAGGGGTTGGAGATACGCAGTATTTT.

This chain connects TRBV6-5 to TRBJ2-7; unclear D gene. Germline V CDR1 and CDR2: MNHEY, SVGAGI. V lost 6 bases and J lost 3, with 9 bases in between. This CDR3 is built from 12 residues. The CDR3 sequence: CASSPGLYEQYF. CDR3 in DNA: TGTGCCAGCAGCCCAGGCCTCTACGAGCAGTACTTC.